The entry that follows covers one T cell receptor (beta chain) sequence. PCR involved 60 Vbeta and 13 Jbeta primers. Using immunoSEQ multiplex PCR, the repertoire was profiled, and TCRdb retains in-frame clones only, with some absent. The sample has approximately 130,000 clones, just over 75% seen once. These data belong to a study of cytomegalovirus exposure and HLA in healthy donors. This CDR3 contains 15 residues. With 5 bases removed from V and 0 bases from J, the gap between germline ends came to 11 bases. Germline CDR1 SGHTA, CDR2 FQGNSA. The sequence was obtained from a woman aged 45-65 years in good health and CMV-seronegative. Input material: PBMCs. The genes are TRBV7-2 and TRBJ1-3; perhaps TRBD1 as D (6 bases). DNA of the CDR3: TGTGCCAGCAGCCGACAGGCGAGCTCTGGAAACACCATATATTTT. Translation: CASSRQASSGNTIYF.